This T cell receptor beta chain is drawn from a study of response to subunit inactivated influenza vaccine. Whole-study findings and limits: Each seasonal flu vaccination may recruit only limited new T cells, authors suggested.

The CDR3 is made up of 14 amino acids. V lost 7 bases, J lost 6 bases, and 8 bases stayed unmatched. MiXCR, applied by TCRdb to the RT-PCR reads, yields one record per CDR3 protein. The table shows about 700,000 distinct CDR3 sequences, with roughly 14% occurring only once. Only a few counts were recorded for this clonotype. The antigen is unknown. The rearrangement links TRBV12-3 or TRBV12-4 to TRBJ2-2, with 7 bases fitting TRBD1. The sequence derives from a man aged 50 to 59 who received an inactivated influenza vaccine. Specimen: PBMCs from blood, collected roughly 2 weeks before vaccination. CDR3 DNA: TGTGCCAGCACCCCAGTTACAGGGGCCGGGGAGCTGTTTTTT. This sequence encodes CASTPVTGAGELFF.